These 9 T cell receptor beta chains originate from one sample sequenced in a study of T cell responses to AZD1222 COVID-19 vaccine. The method was immunoSEQ multiplex PCR; TCRdb's version includes in-frame clones alone and lacks a portion of them. The data contain more than 95,000 clones, approximately 90% of them singletons. The sequencing here drew on peripheral blood, taken on day 0 of AZD1222 vaccination. Source of these receptors: an adult in good health.

The rearrangement joins TRBV2 to TRBJ2-7; 7 nucleotides line up with TRBD1. CDR3 length: 13 amino acids. With 6 bases clipped from V and 7 bases from J, the junction kept 9 bases outside the gene matches. Germline assignment: CDR1 SNHLY and CDR2 FYNNEI. The CDR3 protein is CASSGIQGVEQYF. The CDR3 region has the DNA TGTGCCAGCAGCGGCATCCAGGGGGTTGAGCAGTACTTC.

This chain connects TRBV5-8 to TRBJ2-3; D gene ambiguous. The CDR3 contains 12 residues. Germline V lookup: CDR1 SGHTS, CDR2 YDEGEE. Deletions cut 4 bases from V and 7 bases from J, with 10 bases between. CDR3 DNA sequence: TGTGCCAGCAGCCCAGGTTTTAATACGCAGTATTTT. This encodes CASSPGFNTQYF.

The chain's CDR3 is CASSSHRSRYEQYF. CDR3 coding DNA: TGTGCCAGCAGCTCCCACAGGAGCCGCTACGAGCAGTACTTC. This sequence joins TRBV5-4 and TRBJ2-7; D possibly corresponds to TRBD1 (5 bases). V lost 3 bases and J 3 bases, leaving 13 bases between the germline ends. Germline lookup yields CDR1 SGHNT and CDR2 YYREEE (reference sequence). This CDR3 comprises 14 residues.

The chain carries TRBV5-1 and TRBJ2-2; TRBD1 matches 8 bases. The germline V gene encodes CDR1 SGHRS and CDR2 YFSETQ. Trimming cost V 3 bases and J 6 bases; bases outside gene matches: 10. The CDR3 length is 16 residues. The CDR3 protein is CASSSNPTGEAGELFF. The CDR3 DNA follows: TGCGCCAGCAGCTCCAACCCGACAGGGGAGGCCGGGGAGCTGTTTTTT.

V is TRBV27 and J is TRBJ2-1; D tentatively fits TRBD1 or TRBD2 (5 bases each). V gave up 7 bases and J gave up 8 bases, with 18 bases separating them. CDR1 MNHEY and CDR2 SMNVEV come from the germline V gene (reference sequence). The CDR3 sequence is 14 residues long. The CDR3 nucleotides are TGTGCCAGCAAACTCTGGGGACCCCTCGATGAGCAGTTCTTC. Translating it yields CASKLWGPLDEQFF.

This clone came up a few times. The chain combines TRBV28 with TRBJ2-7; 10 bases line up with TRBD1. Germline loops: CDR1 MDHEN, CDR2 SYDVKM. J lost 5 bases, V lost 4 bases, and 8 bases had no gene match. This CDR3 has 15 amino acids. The CDR3 loop reads CASSYYGTGVNEQYF. CDR3 in DNA: TGTGCCAGCAGTTACTACGGGACAGGGGTGAACGAGCAGTACTTC.

This chain connects TRBV6-1 to TRBJ1-4; D perhaps matches TRBD1 (6 bases). The V gene's germline CDR1 is MNHNS and CDR2 SASEGT. V was trimmed by 3 bases and J by 7 bases, leaving 12 bases between them. The CDR3 is made up of 14 amino acids. The CDR3, as DNA: TGTGCCAGCAGTGACAGGGGATTGGGTGAAAAACTGTTTTTT. Protein sequence: CASSDRGLGEKLFF.

The chain is built from TRBV25-1 and TRBJ2-6; D gene uncertain. Germline V lookup: CDR1 MGHDK, CDR2 SYGVNS. V lost 6 bases and J 1 base, leaving 4 bases between the germline ends. There are 13 residues in the CDR3. The CDR3 coding sequence is TGTGCCAGCAGCCGGTCTGGGGCCAACGTCCTGACTTTC. Its protein is CASSRSGANVLTF. The full variable domain, with the rest looked up from reference TRBV25-1 and TRBJ2-6, is EADIYQTPRYLVIGTGKKITLECSQTMGHDKMYWYQQDPGMELHLIHYSYGVNSTEKGDLSSESTVSRIRTEHFPLTLESARPSHTSQYLCASSRSGANVLTFGAGSRLTVL.

The chain has TRBV5-1 and TRBJ2-1; no firm D call. CDR1 and CDR2 (germline): SGHRS, YFSETQ. The length of the CDR3 is 14 residues. Trimming took off 7 bases at V and 9 bases at J, with 20 bases between the two ends. The CDR3 loop is CASLLQNLVGEQFF. For the CDR3, the DNA is TGCGCCAGCCTCCTTCAAAATCTTGTGGGTGAGCAGTTCTTC.